This is a list of T cell receptor beta chains from one sample in a study of cytomegalovirus exposure and HLA in healthy donors. Assay: immunoSEQ multiplex PCR; the TCRdb copy retains only in-frame clones and omits some. The sample records approximately 90,000 clones, roughly 80% being singletons. The sample consisted of PBMCs. These receptors originate from a man between 35 and 55 years old in good health and CMV-seronegative. The CDR3 runs from the conserved cysteine through the conserved F or W. Each record gives: J gene, V gene, D gene, CDR3 protein. D genes are given only for firm matches.

TRBJ2-2,TRBV27,NA,CASSSGLNTGELFF
TRBJ2-7,TRBV30,NA,CAWSVLVDYEQYF
TRBJ2-7,TRBV18,TRBD1,CASSIDRVSLYEQYF
TRBJ2-2,TRBV5-1,NA,CASSLGQAYTGELFF
TRBJ1-2,TRBV27,NA,CASSGGAFLGSLYGYTF
TRBJ1-6,TRBV4-2,NA,CASSPNRDNSPLHF
TRBJ1-1,TRBV7-2,TRBD1,CASSPAVQGWAFF
TRBJ2-3,TRBV28,NA,CASSLSSPTDTQYF
TRBJ1-1,TRBV5-1,NA,CASSFTLSSEAFF
TRBJ1-1,TRBV7-2,TRBD1,CASSSQGALNTEAFF
TRBJ2-7,TRBV30,NA,CAWSVLYEQYF
TRBJ2-5,TRBV7-8,NA,CASSRVEGWETQYF
TRBJ2-1,TRBV15,TRBD2,CATSRELAGDHEQFF
TRBJ1-5,TRBV19,TRBD1,CASKRATGVNNQPQHF
TRBJ1-4,TRBV28,NA,CASRRQTLNEKLFF
TRBJ2-5,TRBV6-5,NA,CASSYAQGETQYF
TRBJ1-5,TRBV30,NA,CAWNRDQGQPQHF
TRBJ2-7,TRBV30,TRBD2,CAWSVQRGSPYEQYF
TRBJ2-7,TRBV6-5,NA,CASSYSLGGGEQYF
TRBJ1-6,TRBV6-5,NA,CASRGRNSYNSPLHF
TRBJ2-1,TRBV15,TRBD2,CATSMSRGLGGDNEQFF
TRBJ2-7,TRBV27,TRBD1,CASSFRDRGRGEQYF
TRBJ2-3,TRBV9,NA,CASSVGGWPEDTQYF
TRBJ2-5,TRBV7-9,TRBD1,CASSSDREQETQYF
TRBJ1-1,TRBV27,TRBD1,CASRRQGAGEAFF
TRBJ2-7,TRBV19,TRBD1,CASSNEAGQGPTYEQYF
TRBJ2-1,TRBV10-1,NA,CASSQGGHEQFF
TRBJ1-1,TRBV19,TRBD1,CASSTGTGDRGTEAFF
TRBJ1-1,TRBV30,TRBD1,CAWIPGQMNTEAFF
TRBJ1-3,TRBV29-1,NA,CSVDFRGGNTIYF
TRBJ1-2,TRBV28,NA,CASSLLHSILLTGSNYGYTF
TRBJ2-1,TRBV2,TRBD2,CASSEPGLAGGNEQFF
TRBJ2-7,TRBV10-2,NA,CARLGTYLLYEQYF
TRBJ1-1,TRBV7-2,NA,CASRGPGGAFF
TRBJ2-7,TRBV5-1,NA,CAGSLEGRGYEQYF
TRBJ1-2,TRBV14,NA,CASSQVLTDTNGYTF
TRBJ1-4,TRBV6-1,TRBD1,CASSEAGGIEKLFF
TRBJ2-3,TRBV30,TRBD2,CAWRSPPAGFSTDTQYF
TRBJ1-2,TRBV2,TRBD1,CASSPPQGAVYGYTF
TRBJ2-2,TRBV10-3,NA,CAIKRVVTGELFF
TRBJ2-1,TRBV11-2,NA,CASSFLASGSYNEQFF
TRBJ1-1,TRBV6-5,NA,CASSYSYNGETEAFF
TRBJ2-5,TRBV2,TRBD2,CASRRFGTSGSAETQYF
TRBJ2-7,TRBV10-1,TRBD2,CASSESASGSYEQYF